This TCR beta chain emerged from a study of blood T cell repertoires in COVID-19. Overall study: In each case, the material was cDNA or gDNA derived from T cells, B-cell-depleted T cells, or PBMCs.

Clones were read by immunoSEQ multiplex PCR, and TCRdb kept only the in-frame ones, dropping some. The table has around 200,000 clones, under 90% seen once. The table lists this clone with a count of one. The CDR3 sequence is 13 residues long. V was clipped by 3 bases and J by 1 base, with 9 bases between them. Germline V gives CDR1 GTSNPN, CDR2 SVGIG (reference sequence). This clonotype originated in a woman aged 40-49 years with active or convalescent COVID-19. The sample taken for sequencing was peripheral blood. V and J are TRBV30 and TRBJ1-1, with D possibly matching TRBD1 (5 bases). The CDR3 region has the DNA TGTGCCTGGAGCTCAGGGCGGAACACTGAAGCTTTCTTT. Residues: CAWSSGRNTEAFF.